This is a list of T cell receptor beta chains from one sample in a study of T cell repertoires in cytomegalovirus infection. TCRdb re-called the reads through MiXCR, storing one row per CDR3 protein. The table includes hundreds of thousands of distinct CDR3 sequences, 25% to 35% detected once. No antigens are known for them. Here the sequenced sample was cultured PBMCs, taken from culture after CMV antigen stimulation. These receptors came from a human donor in good health (CMV status not recorded). Some clones in this sample may be carry-over from other donors' samples. CDR3s include the opening cysteine and the closing phenylalanine or tryptophan. Fields, in order: CDR3 DNA, CDR3 protein, CDR3 length, J gene, V gene, clone size, D gene. The D gene is left open where the match is weak. For some rows the clone size is stated as once, few or many, or as a class when expanded; others skip it.

cdr3_nt: TGTGCCAGCAGAGGGACGGCTAGAACTCCTGGCGAGCAGTACTTC
cdr3_aa: CASRGTARTPGEQYF
cdr3_length: 15
j_call: TRBJ2-7
v_call: TRBV7-2
clone_size: many
d_call: NA

cdr3_nt: TGCAGTGCTAGTGATAATAGCGGTAGAGGAGCCTACGAGCAGTACTTC
cdr3_aa: CSASDNSGRGAYEQYF
cdr3_length: 16
j_call: TRBJ2-7
v_call: TRBV20-1
clone_size: few
d_call: NA

cdr3_nt: TGTGCCAGCATCGTTTATGGGGGGGCACACCGAACAACTGAGCAGTTCTTC
cdr3_aa: CASIVYGGAHRTTEQFF
cdr3_length: 17
j_call: TRBJ2-1
v_call: TRBV5-5
clone_size: few
d_call: NA

cdr3_nt: TGTGCCAGCAGTTATTCAATCAGGGGGGGGGCGCCCGGCTACACCTTC
cdr3_aa: CASSYSIRGGAPGYTF
cdr3_length: 16
j_call: TRBJ1-2
v_call: TRBV6-8
clone_size: NA
d_call: TRBD1

cdr3_nt: TGTGCCAGCAGTCAATCCGGGACCGCCCTTGGCTACACCTTC
cdr3_aa: CASSQSGTALGYTF
cdr3_length: 14
j_call: TRBJ1-2
v_call: TRBV6-1
clone_size: NA
d_call: NA

cdr3_nt: TGTGCCAGCAAAGGCAGGGGTGGGAATCAGCCCCAGCATTTT
cdr3_aa: CASKGRGGNQPQHF
cdr3_length: 14
j_call: TRBJ1-5
v_call: TRBV12-3/TRBV12-4
clone_size: once
d_call: NA

cdr3_nt: TGTGCCAGCAAGATGAGGACAGGGGCTCAAGAGACCCAGTACTTC
cdr3_aa: CASKMRTGAQETQYF
cdr3_length: 15
j_call: TRBJ2-5
v_call: TRBV2
clone_size: NA
d_call: TRBD1

cdr3_nt: TGCGCCAGCAGCTCGCTAGAGAACACAGATACGCAGTATTTT
cdr3_aa: CASSSLENTDTQYF
cdr3_length: 14
j_call: TRBJ2-3
v_call: TRBV5-1
clone_size: NA
d_call: NA

cdr3_nt: TGTGCCACCCGGCAGGGACCTAATGAAAAACTGTTTTTT
cdr3_aa: CATRQGPNEKLFF
cdr3_length: 13
j_call: TRBJ1-4
v_call: TRBV15
clone_size: NA
d_call: NA

cdr3_nt: TGTGCCAGCAGCTTACGGTCAGGGCTAGGAGTTTCCTACAATGAGCAGTTCTTC
cdr3_aa: CASSLRSGLGVSYNEQFF
cdr3_length: 18
j_call: TRBJ2-1
v_call: TRBV11-3
clone_size: NA
d_call: NA

cdr3_nt: TGTGCCAGCTCACCGAGGGACAGCCTCACCACAGATACGCAGTATTTT
cdr3_aa: CASSPRDSLTTDTQYF
cdr3_length: 16
j_call: TRBJ2-3
v_call: TRBV18
clone_size: few
d_call: TRBD1

cdr3_nt: TGTGCCAGCTCAATTACGACAGGGGGCTCGAACACTGAAGCTTTCTTT
cdr3_aa: CASSITTGGSNTEAFF
cdr3_length: 16
j_call: TRBJ1-1
v_call: TRBV18
clone_size: NA
d_call: TRBD1

cdr3_nt: TGTGCTTCCGTTTCTTCCGGGGCGAGTCAGCCCCAGCATTTT
cdr3_aa: CASVSSGASQPQHF
cdr3_length: 14
j_call: TRBJ1-5
v_call: TRBV12-5
clone_size: NA
d_call: NA

cdr3_nt: TGCGCCAGCAGTGAGTCCCGAGGAGGGACAATGGGGAGCGTCTATGGCTACACCTTC
cdr3_aa: CASSESRGGTMGSVYGYTF
cdr3_length: 19
j_call: TRBJ1-2
v_call: TRBV10-1
clone_size: once
d_call: NA

cdr3_nt: TGTGCCAGCAGCCCTGGACAAGTCGCAACTAATGAAAAACTGTTTTTT
cdr3_aa: CASSPGQVATNEKLFF
cdr3_length: 16
j_call: TRBJ1-4
v_call: TRBV7-2
clone_size: many
d_call: NA

cdr3_nt: TGTGCCAGCAGTTACAGTCCGGCCGAATACGAGCAGTACTTC
cdr3_aa: CASSYSPAEYEQYF
cdr3_length: 14
j_call: TRBJ2-7
v_call: TRBV6-1
clone_size: few
d_call: NA

cdr3_nt: TGTGCCATCAGGGCTAGCCTTGGCAATGAGCAGTTCTTC
cdr3_aa: CAIRASLGNEQFF
cdr3_length: 13
j_call: TRBJ2-1
v_call: TRBV10-3
clone_size: NA
d_call: NA

cdr3_nt: TGTGCCAGCAGCCGAGACAGGGATAATTCACCCCTCCACTTT
cdr3_aa: CASSRDRDNSPLHF
cdr3_length: 14
j_call: TRBJ1-6
v_call: TRBV7-3
clone_size: many
d_call: TRBD1

cdr3_nt: TGTGCCAGCAGCGGGGGGACAGGGGGATATGAAAAACTGTTTTTT
cdr3_aa: CASSGGTGGYEKLFF
cdr3_length: 15
j_call: TRBJ1-4
v_call: TRBV7-8
clone_size: few
d_call: TRBD1

cdr3_nt: TGCAGTGCTTCCCCGGGACAGGGTAGGAGCAATCAGCCCCAGCATTTT
cdr3_aa: CSASPGQGRSNQPQHF
cdr3_length: 16
j_call: TRBJ1-5
v_call: TRBV20-1
clone_size: NA
d_call: TRBD1

cdr3_nt: TGCAGTGGACGGGACAGGGGAGCAGGGGAGCTGTTTTTT
cdr3_aa: CSGRDRGAGELFF
cdr3_length: 13
j_call: TRBJ2-2
v_call: TRBV20-1
clone_size: NA
d_call: TRBD1

cdr3_nt: TGTGCCAGCAGTTATCGGACAGGGTTATACTATGGCTACACCTTC
cdr3_aa: CASSYRTGLYYGYTF
cdr3_length: 15
j_call: TRBJ1-2
v_call: TRBV12-3/TRBV12-4
clone_size: NA
d_call: TRBD1

cdr3_nt: TGCAGTGCTAGACCGGGCGCCTTCTCCTACAATGAGCAGTTCTTC
cdr3_aa: CSARPGAFSYNEQFF
cdr3_length: 15
j_call: TRBJ2-1
v_call: TRBV20-1
clone_size: NA
d_call: NA

cdr3_nt: TGTGCCAGCAGCTTGACTCGAGGGATTGACACCGGGGAGCTGTTTTTT
cdr3_aa: CASSLTRGIDTGELFF
cdr3_length: 16
j_call: TRBJ2-2
v_call: TRBV7-9
clone_size: few
d_call: NA

cdr3_nt: TGTGCCAGCAGCGCCGGGACACTCTATGGCTACACCTTC
cdr3_aa: CASSAGTLYGYTF
cdr3_length: 13
j_call: TRBJ1-2
v_call: TRBV27
clone_size: few
d_call: NA

cdr3_nt: TGCAGTGCCCTGGGAAAGGGCACTGAAGCTTTCTTT
cdr3_aa: CSALGKGTEAFF
cdr3_length: 12
j_call: TRBJ1-1
v_call: TRBV20-1
clone_size: NA
d_call: NA

cdr3_nt: TGTGCCAGCAGCTCATACTCGGTGGCGCAGTATTTT
cdr3_aa: CASSSYSVAQYF
cdr3_length: 12
j_call: TRBJ2-3
v_call: TRBV7-2
clone_size: NA
d_call: NA

cdr3_nt: TGTGCCAGCAGCTCGACAGGGGGCGAGGGAAATGAAAAACTGTTTTTT
cdr3_aa: CASSSTGGEGNEKLFF
cdr3_length: 16
j_call: TRBJ1-4
v_call: TRBV5-4
clone_size: NA
d_call: TRBD1

cdr3_nt: TGTGCCAGCAGCGTCAGGGGGGGGAACACTGAAGCTTTCTTT
cdr3_aa: CASSVRGGNTEAFF
cdr3_length: 14
j_call: TRBJ1-1
v_call: TRBV7-2
clone_size: NA
d_call: TRBD1

cdr3_nt: TGTGCCAGCAGTTCTCGACGACCGACTAGCACAGATACGCAGTATTTT
cdr3_aa: CASSSRRPTSTDTQYF
cdr3_length: 16
j_call: TRBJ2-3
v_call: TRBV6-2/TRBV6-3
clone_size: few
d_call: NA

cdr3_nt: TGTGCCAGCAGTTCCCGACTAGTGATAGATACGCAGTATTTT
cdr3_aa: CASSSRLVIDTQYF
cdr3_length: 14
j_call: TRBJ2-3
v_call: TRBV12-3/TRBV12-4
clone_size: many
d_call: NA

cdr3_nt: TGTGCCAGCAGCTTAGCGCAGGCAGGGGGCTGGGGCTACACCTTC
cdr3_aa: CASSLAQAGGWGYTF
cdr3_length: 15
j_call: TRBJ1-2
v_call: TRBV7-2
clone_size: many
d_call: TRBD1

cdr3_nt: TGTGCCAGCAGCTCGGGACGGGGTTCGGAGACCCAGTACTTC
cdr3_aa: CASSSGRGSETQYF
cdr3_length: 14
j_call: TRBJ2-5
v_call: TRBV7-2
clone_size: NA
d_call: NA

cdr3_nt: TGTGCCGCGACAGGGTTGGACTATGGCTACACCTTC
cdr3_aa: CAATGLDYGYTF
cdr3_length: 12
j_call: TRBJ1-2
v_call: TRBV19
clone_size: few
d_call: TRBD1

cdr3_nt: TGCAGCGTTGAATTAAGAATGGAACAGGGGGGAGCCGAGCAGTACTTC
cdr3_aa: CSVELRMEQGGAEQYF
cdr3_length: 16
j_call: TRBJ2-7
v_call: TRBV29-1
clone_size: few
d_call: TRBD1

cdr3_nt: TGTGCCAGCAGCACCGACTCGGGAGAGCAGTACTTC
cdr3_aa: CASSTDSGEQYF
cdr3_length: 12
j_call: TRBJ2-7
v_call: TRBV5-5
clone_size: NA
d_call: NA

cdr3_nt: TGTGCCAGCAGCGGCCCCTCGTCGCGGGGCTACACCTTC
cdr3_aa: CASSGPSSRGYTF
cdr3_length: 13
j_call: TRBJ1-2
v_call: TRBV7-9
clone_size: NA
d_call: NA

cdr3_nt: TGTGCCAGCAGCGATACCGACAGAAGCAATCAGCCCCAGCATTTT
cdr3_aa: CASSDTDRSNQPQHF
cdr3_length: 15
j_call: TRBJ1-5
v_call: TRBV7-9
clone_size: few
d_call: NA

cdr3_nt: TGTGCCATCAGCCAACTCACCGGGGAGCTGTTTTTT
cdr3_aa: CAISQLTGELFF
cdr3_length: 12
j_call: TRBJ2-2
v_call: TRBV10-3
clone_size: NA
d_call: NA

cdr3_nt: TGTGCCAGCAGCTTAGGGGCGCCTATGGATACGCAGTATTTT
cdr3_aa: CASSLGAPMDTQYF
cdr3_length: 14
j_call: TRBJ2-3
v_call: TRBV7-9
clone_size: NA
d_call: NA

cdr3_nt: TGTGCCAGCAGCTTGCGGACAGGTCGCAATCAGCCCCAGCATTTT
cdr3_aa: CASSLRTGRNQPQHF
cdr3_length: 15
j_call: TRBJ1-5
v_call: TRBV5-4
clone_size: NA
d_call: TRBD1

cdr3_nt: TGTGCCAGCACTGGGGCGGCCAGCCCGAACACTGAAGCTTTCTTT
cdr3_aa: CASTGAASPNTEAFF
cdr3_length: 15
j_call: TRBJ1-1
v_call: TRBV6-5
clone_size: few
d_call: NA

cdr3_nt: TGTGCCACCGAAGGGGGGGGCTTCCCTGGGGGCTACACCTTC
cdr3_aa: CATEGGGFPGGYTF
cdr3_length: 14
j_call: TRBJ1-2
v_call: TRBV28
clone_size: NA
d_call: NA

cdr3_nt: TGTGCCAGTAGTTGGGGGTACACTGAAGCTTTCTTT
cdr3_aa: CASSWGYTEAFF
cdr3_length: 12
j_call: TRBJ1-1
v_call: TRBV19
clone_size: few
d_call: NA

cdr3_nt: TGTGCCAGCAGTTCTACTAGGGCGTACGAGCAGTACTTC
cdr3_aa: CASSSTRAYEQYF
cdr3_length: 13
j_call: TRBJ2-7
v_call: TRBV28
clone_size: few
d_call: NA

cdr3_nt: TGTGCTAGTGTCGGGACAGGGGGCTACACCTTC
cdr3_aa: CASVGTGGYTF
cdr3_length: 11
j_call: TRBJ1-2
v_call: TRBV12-5
clone_size: NA
d_call: TRBD1

cdr3_nt: TGTGCCAGCAGGCGAACTAGCGGGAGCTTAGAGACCCAGTACTTC
cdr3_aa: CASRRTSGSLETQYF
cdr3_length: 15
j_call: TRBJ2-5
v_call: TRBV28
clone_size: few
d_call: TRBD2

cdr3_nt: TGTGCCAGCAGCCTAACCCCGCCCGGGGCATCCGGGGAGCTGTTTTTT
cdr3_aa: CASSLTPPGASGELFF
cdr3_length: 16
j_call: TRBJ2-2
v_call: TRBV7-3
clone_size: once
d_call: NA

cdr3_nt: TGTGCCATCGGTCGGGGGGGAGGGATCGCGAACACCGGGGAGCTGTTTTTT
cdr3_aa: CAIGRGGGIANTGELFF
cdr3_length: 17
j_call: TRBJ2-2
v_call: TRBV12-3/TRBV12-4
clone_size: few
d_call: TRBD2

cdr3_nt: TGCAGCGTTGACAGCCTTGGGGACAGGGCCCCCCAAGAGACCCAGTACTTC
cdr3_aa: CSVDSLGDRAPQETQYF
cdr3_length: 17
j_call: TRBJ2-5
v_call: TRBV29-1
clone_size: NA
d_call: TRBD1

cdr3_nt: TGTGCCAGCAGGACAAAGTATGGCTACACCTTC
cdr3_aa: CASRTKYGYTF
cdr3_length: 11
j_call: TRBJ1-2
v_call: TRBV28
clone_size: few
d_call: NA

cdr3_nt: TGTGCCAGCAGCCAAGGGACTAGTTTTCATTACGAGCAGTACTTC
cdr3_aa: CASSQGTSFHYEQYF
cdr3_length: 15
j_call: TRBJ2-7
v_call: TRBV4-1
clone_size: NA
d_call: TRBD2

cdr3_nt: TGTGCCAGCAGTTATAATCTCAATCAGCCCCAGCATTTT
cdr3_aa: CASSYNLNQPQHF
cdr3_length: 13
j_call: TRBJ1-5
v_call: TRBV6-2/TRBV6-3
clone_size: few
d_call: NA

cdr3_nt: TGTGCCAGCAGTCCGGCGGCGGGAGTTAGTGAGCAGTTCTTC
cdr3_aa: CASSPAAGVSEQFF
cdr3_length: 14
j_call: TRBJ2-1
v_call: TRBV12-3/TRBV12-4
clone_size: few
d_call: TRBD2

cdr3_nt: TGTGCCAGCAGCTCCAAAATAATCTCCGGTCTGAGCTCCTACGAGCAGTACTTC
cdr3_aa: CASSSKIISGLSSYEQYF
cdr3_length: 18
j_call: TRBJ2-7
v_call: TRBV5-5
clone_size: NA
d_call: NA

cdr3_nt: TGTGCCAGCAGCTTAGATGGCGGTGGCTGGCAGCCCCAGCATTTT
cdr3_aa: CASSLDGGGWQPQHF
cdr3_length: 15
j_call: TRBJ1-5
v_call: TRBV7-8
clone_size: few
d_call: NA

cdr3_nt: TGTGCCAGCAGCGTTAGCGGGAGCCACAATGAGCAGTTCTTC
cdr3_aa: CASSVSGSHNEQFF
cdr3_length: 14
j_call: TRBJ2-1
v_call: TRBV7-2
clone_size: many
d_call: TRBD2

cdr3_nt: TGTGCCATCACAGAGGGACAGACATTAGGGGAGCAGTACTTC
cdr3_aa: CAITEGQTLGEQYF
cdr3_length: 14
j_call: TRBJ2-7
v_call: TRBV10-3
clone_size: few
d_call: TRBD1

cdr3_nt: TGTGCCAGCAGTGCATCGGGGGTCTCCTACAATGAGCAGTTCTTC
cdr3_aa: CASSASGVSYNEQFF
cdr3_length: 15
j_call: TRBJ2-1
v_call: TRBV7-2
clone_size: few
d_call: NA

cdr3_nt: TGTGCCAGCAGGGGAGCGGGAGGGAGCTACAATGAGCAGTTCTTC
cdr3_aa: CASRGAGGSYNEQFF
cdr3_length: 15
j_call: TRBJ2-1
v_call: TRBV2
clone_size: NA
d_call: TRBD2